This T cell receptor (beta chain) was captured by sequencing in a study of T cells after yellow fever vaccination. In this sample, this clonotype turned up many times. Its target is unknown. Overall study results and limits: Weaker in magnitude, the secondary response showed a faster peak on day 5 versus 15. Contaminating bulk clonotypes could be abundant in FACS-sorted repertoires.

TCRdb analysed the 5' RACE reads with MiXCR anew, one entry per CDR3 protein. The sample lists 300,000 to 350,000 distinct CDR3 sequences, 3% to 4.5% occurring once. This CDR3 has 16 amino acids. Germline V gene sequence: CDR1 MNHEY, CDR2 SVGEGT. V gave up 4 bases and J gave up 2 bases; unmatched junction bases: 4. The rearrangement links TRBV6-2 or TRBV6-3 to TRBJ2-5, with 13 bases matching TRBD2. Sequencing used PBMCs, obtained 5 days after the yellow fever booster vaccination. The receptor's source is a man younger than 30 who received the YFV17D yellow fever vaccine. The CDR3: CASSSTSGGLQETQYF. DNA of the CDR3: TGTGCCAGCAGTTCGACTAGCGGGGGGTTACAAGAGACCCAGTACTTC.